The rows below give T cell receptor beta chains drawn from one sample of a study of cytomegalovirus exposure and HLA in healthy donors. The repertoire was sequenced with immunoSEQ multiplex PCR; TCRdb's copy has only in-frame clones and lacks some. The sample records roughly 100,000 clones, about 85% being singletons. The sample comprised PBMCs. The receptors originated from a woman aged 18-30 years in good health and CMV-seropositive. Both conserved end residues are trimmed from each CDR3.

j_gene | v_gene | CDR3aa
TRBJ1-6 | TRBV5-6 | ASSFGQTGRYNSPLH
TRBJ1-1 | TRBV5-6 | ASSLEAGVVWNTEAF
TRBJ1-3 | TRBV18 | ASSPGRGSGNTIY
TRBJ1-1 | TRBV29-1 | SVDSSNTEAF
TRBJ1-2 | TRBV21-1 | ASSKCLGDYYGYT
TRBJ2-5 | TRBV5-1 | ASSLAGVETQY
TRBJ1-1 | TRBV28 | ASSQVGGLAF
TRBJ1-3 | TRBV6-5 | ASSRQGNSGNTIY
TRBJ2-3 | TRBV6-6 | ASSSGLAPDTQY
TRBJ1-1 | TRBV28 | ASRTLGQGAF
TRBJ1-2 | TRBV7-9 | ASSFGGANYGYT
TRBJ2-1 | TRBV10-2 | ASRGAGGNEQF
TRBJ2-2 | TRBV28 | ASSFQWTGELF
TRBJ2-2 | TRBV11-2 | ASSLDPGTDPTGELF
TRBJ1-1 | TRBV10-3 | AIRDTKGVYTEAF
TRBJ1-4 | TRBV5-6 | ASSLGQGLGKLF
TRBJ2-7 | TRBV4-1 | ASSQDPGQGDEQY
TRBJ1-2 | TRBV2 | ASSETTGVGYGYT
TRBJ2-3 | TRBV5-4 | ASSLAGPGTDTQY
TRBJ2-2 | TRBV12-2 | ASRRTSGNTGELF
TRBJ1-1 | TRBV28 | ASSLAVNTEAF
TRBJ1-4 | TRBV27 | ASSLRGIAEEKLF
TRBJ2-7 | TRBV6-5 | ASGAFSYEQY
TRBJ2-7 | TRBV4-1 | ASSQPGQGYEQY
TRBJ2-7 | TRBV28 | ASSFRGDEQY
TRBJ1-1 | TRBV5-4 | ASTRQGLNTEAF
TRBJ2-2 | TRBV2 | ASSATSGATGELF
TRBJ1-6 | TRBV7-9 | ASSLRQGFNSPLH
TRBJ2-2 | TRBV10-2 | ASSERDRGRTGELF
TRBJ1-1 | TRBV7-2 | ASSLQANTEAF
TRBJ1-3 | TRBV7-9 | ASSGRGDVGNTIY
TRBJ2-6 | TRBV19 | ASTQSGANVLT
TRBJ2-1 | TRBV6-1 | ASTKAGAYNEQF
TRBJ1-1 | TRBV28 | ASSPYRQGWNTEAF